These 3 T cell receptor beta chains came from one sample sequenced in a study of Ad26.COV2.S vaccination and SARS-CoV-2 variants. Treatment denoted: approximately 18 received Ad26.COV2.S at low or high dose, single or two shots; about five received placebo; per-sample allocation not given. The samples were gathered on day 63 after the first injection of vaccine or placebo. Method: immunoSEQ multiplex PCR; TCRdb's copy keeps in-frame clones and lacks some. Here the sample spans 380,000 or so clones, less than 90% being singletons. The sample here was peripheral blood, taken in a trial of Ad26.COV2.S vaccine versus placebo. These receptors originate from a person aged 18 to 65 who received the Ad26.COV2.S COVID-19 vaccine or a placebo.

The CDR3 loop reads CASSYGLQAANTEAFF. The CDR3 region has the DNA TGTGCCAGCAGTTACGGGCTGCAGGCAGCGAACACTGAAGCTTTCTTT. The rearrangement links TRBV6-5 to TRBJ1-1, with D unclear. V was cut by 2 bases and J by 1 base, with 14 bases left in between. The CDR3 is made up of 16 amino acids. Germline V CDR1 and CDR2: MNHEY, SVGAGI.

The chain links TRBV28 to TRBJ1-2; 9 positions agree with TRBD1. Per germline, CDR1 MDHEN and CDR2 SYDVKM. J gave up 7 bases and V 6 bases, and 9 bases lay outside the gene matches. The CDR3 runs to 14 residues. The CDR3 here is CASRETGGVRGYTF. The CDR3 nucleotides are TGTGCCAGCAGGGAGACAGGGGGGGTGCGTGGCTACACCTTC.

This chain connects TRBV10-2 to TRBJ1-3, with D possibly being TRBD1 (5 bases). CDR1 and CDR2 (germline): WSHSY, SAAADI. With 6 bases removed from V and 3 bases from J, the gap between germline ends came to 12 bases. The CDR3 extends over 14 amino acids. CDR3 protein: CASRDVRDGNTIYF. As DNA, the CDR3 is TGCGCCAGCAGGGACGTCAGGGATGGAAACACCATATATTTT.